This T cell receptor (beta chain) is from a study of glioma-infiltrating T cells after dendritic cell vaccination listed by TCRdb under 2016. As for the study more broadly: The cohort included around 15 glioblastoma patients drawn from Phase I and II dendritic cell vaccination trials, of whom 9 were newly diagnosed and 6 had recurrent disease. Patients received autologous tumor lysate-pulsed dendritic cell vaccination between about 2002 and 2013. The vaccine was prepared from monocyte-derived dendritic cells that were cultured for seven days with IL-4 and GM-CSF and then pulsed overnight with autologous tumor lysate. Each patient was given three intradermal dendritic cell vaccine injections, spaced two weeks apart, in the arm below the axilla. In glioblastoma patients vaccinated with dendritic cells, deep sequencing of TCR beta CDR3 regions served to measure the amount of tumor-infiltrating lymphocytes and to compare repertoires between tumor and blood. Survival after dendritic cell vaccination was correlated with TCR sequencing metrics, such as TIL content and the overlap between tumor and blood repertoires. Overall study outcomes, separate from this receptor: The three-group TCR overlap response model was described as speculative and requiring prospective validation. The cohort was small and heterogeneous, with few patients having full blood and tumor sets and even fewer initial-recurrent tumor pairs. Higher estimated pretreatment TIL content predicted longer time to progression and overall survival after dendritic cell vaccination. TCR clonality showed no direct relationship with survival, which suggests that a diverse polyclonal response may be important.

V is trimmed back by 3 bases and J by 5 bases, and the junction contains 1 base that no gene match accounts for. The CDR3 covers 14 residues, taking in both the cysteine and the phenylalanine. Only the CDR3 DNA stays, 42 bases, in frame from base 1. Looking up the germline V gene yields CDR1 ENHRY and CDR2 SYGVKD. A word on this clone: The clone's antigen remains unknown. Base qualities are not at hand, and no much larger clone is one base apart.

Patients were selected for having adequate residual fresh-frozen tumor tissue and more than two years of available survival data. Molecular status otherwise varied across the glioblastoma patients, but none of them carried an isocitrate dehydrogenase mutation. PBMC were collected before vaccination, two weeks after the third vaccination, and at tumor progression when it occurred. The Qiagen DNeasy Blood extraction Kit was used to extract genomic DNA. Using the immunoSEQ assay, TCRB CDR3 regions were amplified from roughly 1.8 micrograms of genomic DNA, or from all available DNA when less than that was on hand. For multiplex PCR, 60 forward primers for TCR V beta segments and 13 reverse primers for J beta segments were used. To estimate the number of reads per starting template, synthetic control templates were added to each sample at limiting dilution. Sequencing produced 87 bp reads on the Illumina HiSeq System. The paper's data handling went like this. PCR and sequencing errors were removed by a nearest neighbor algorithm that merged closely related sequences. TCR overlap was measured as the percentage of unique tumor TCR beta sequences that were also present in the peripheral blood of the same patient. Imported from immuneACCESS, the table was reduced by TCRdb to in-frame sequences with V and J called. These copies leave out some clones; in studies compared against another copy, an unresolved V gene accounts for under half, and the cause of the remainder is not known. V, J and clone size reflect that table, while D and trimming were determined from the DNA. Present in this sample are tens of thousands of clones, roughly 82% of which were seen just once. The top ten constitute roughly 2% of the sample.

The rearranged segments are TRBV10-3 and TRBJ2-1; 10 bases in the junction line up with TRBD2. The source is a human donor with glioblastoma. Sequenced here: blood, sampled before dendritic cell vaccination. The encoded CDR3 is CAISDGLADNEQFF. The DNA is TGTGCCATCAGTGATGGACTAGCGGACAATGAGCAGTTCTTC.